The 2 T cell receptor beta chains in this list originate from one sample, sequenced in a study of human T cells and chemical hapten exposure. A single record per CDR3 protein comes from TCRdb applying MiXCR to the RACE reads. The sample lists around 380,000 distinct CDR3 sequences, roughly 4.8% occurring once. Time point indicated: patch test 1, 2 weeks after DPC sensitization. Treatment given: therapeutic diphenylcyclopropenone sensitization with weekly scalp DPC. Source: whole blood, taken in connection with sensitization to the hapten diphenylcyclopropenone (DPC). These receptors came from a woman between 45 and 60 years old with alopecia areata. Some clones in this sample may be carry-over from other donors' samples.

This clonotype was seen at least ten times. The chain recombines TRBV28 with TRBJ1-5; TRBD1 might be the D (5 bases). Germline V gene data show CDR1 as MDHEN and CDR2 as SYDVKM. V was clipped by 5 bases and J by 4 bases, with 9 bases between them. There are 13 residues in the CDR3. This chain's CDR3 is CASSDSWNQPQHF. Here the CDR3 DNA reads TGTGCCAGCAGTGACAGCTGGAATCAGCCCCAGCATTTT. Filled out from reference TRBV28 and TRBJ1-5, the complete variable domain reads DVKVTQSSRYLVKRTGEKVFLECVQDMDHENMFWYRQDPGLGLRLIYFSYDVKMKEKGDIPEGYSVSREKKERFSLILESASTNQTSMYLCASSDSWNQPQHFGDGTRLSIL.

In its sample, this clonotype was seen many times. The rearrangement uses TRBV5-1 and TRBJ1-1; D is uncertain. The CDR3 sequence is 14 residues long. Germline CDR1 reads SGHRS; CDR2 reads YFSETQ. The ends were cut back, 0 bases at V and 1 base at J, with 7 bases in the middle. The CDR3 spells CASSLGARNTEAFF. As DNA, the CDR3 is TGCGCCAGCAGCTTGGGCGCCAGGAACACTGAAGCTTTCTTT.